A selection of T cell receptor beta chains follows, all from one sample in a study of control samples from healthy donors and cancer patients. Using immunoSEQ multiplex PCR, the repertoire was profiled, and TCRdb retains in-frame clones only, with some absent. The sample has 150,000 or so clones; about nine tenths are singletons. Sample: blood. The receptors stem from a man aged 35-49 years in good health. CDR3s include the opening cysteine and the closing phenylalanine or tryptophan. Clone size appears in some rows only: once, few, many, or a class for an expanded clone.

cdr3_length v_call clone_size cdr3_aa
15 TRBV5-1 . CASSLMAVSTGELFF
11 TRBV29-1 . CSVGGPGQPNF
13 TRBV18 . CASSPFRDQPQHF
15 TRBV6-5 . CASSLGDSRNSPLHF
13 TRBV19 . CASSTKTGYEQYF
15 TRBV28 . CASRTLRDGDSPLHF
15 TRBV7-2 . CASLKGHSSYNEQFF
15 TRBV7-9 . CASSLGAGPPMGQFF
14 TRBV2 few CASSDQGANSPLHF
13 TRBV12-3/TRBV12-4 . CASSQDRFNTQYF
14 TRBV7-2 . CASSRGLAEETQYF
17 TRBV5-1 once CASSYSLAGGITDTQYF
15 TRBV7-6 . CASSSTGGAIDTQYF
15 TRBV7-2 . CASSLAQISTDTQYF
16 TRBV5-4 once CASSLGGQGMGNEQFF
14 TRBV6-6 . CASSVMGENSPLHF
14 TRBV30 . CAWSVNLRTYEQYF
14 TRBV7-8 . CASSQDRGAHGYTF
16 TRBV14 . CASSQMSDGVGNTIYF
14 TRBV3-1/TRBV3-2 . CASSWTVNTGELFF
16 TRBV28 . CASSLFRLAGVWELFF
15 TRBV19 . CASRPSGQANYGYTF
15 TRBV15 . CATSFPGRRQETQYF
15 TRBV5-1 once CASSQDVRNYNEQFF
15 TRBV2 . CASSAEIRLNSPLHF
16 TRBV2 once CASSLERGTPPDEQYF
17 TRBV5-1 . CASSLTSGGAQLHEQYF
11 TRBV3-1/TRBV3-2 . CASQGGTEAFF
13 TRBV2 few CASSVWGHDGYTF
14 TRBV29-1 . CSVGLAGPQETQYF
13 TRBV29-1 . CSADRAGRNTQYF
14 TRBV21-1 . CASSTKKGEETQYF
13 TRBV28 once CASRLTGVAEAFF
15 TRBV5-1 . CASSDGGGGSYEQYF